The present entry profiles one TCR beta chain with its context. The V gene lost 4 bases and the J gene lost 8 bases, with 18 bases spanning the gap. The germline gives CDR1 SGHDT, CDR2 YYEEEE. The CDR3 sequence is 14 residues long. Original methodology: Using reference gene primer amplification, nucleated cell counts were estimated. Generated by immunoSEQ multiplex PCR, the TCRdb table keeps only in-frame clones and is missing some. Clonal size and the V and J genes are those of that table, whereas D and trimming came from the DNA. The top ten hold 6.5% to 9% of the sample, which has about 200,000 clones, roughly 90% seen once. These data come from a study of blood T cell repertoires in COVID-19.

This TCR was recovered from a woman younger than 30 who had recovered from COVID-19. The V gene is TRBV5-6, the J gene TRBJ1-2; D gene uncertain. The sample taken for sequencing was PBMCs or T cells enriched from blood (not recorded which). DNA for the CDR3: TGTGCCAGCAGCCTCCCCCTTTCGGGGAGGGGCTACACCTTC. This sequence encodes CASSLPLSGRGYTF.